These T cell receptor beta chains were read from a single sample in a study of blood T cell repertoires in COVID-19. Generated by immunoSEQ multiplex PCR, the TCRdb table keeps only in-frame clones and is missing some. Among about 400,000 clones, around 87% were seen once, and the ten largest hold about 3%. The specimen was peripheral blood. These receptors were taken from a human donor in a cohort sampled during active COVID-19. CDR3s include the opening cysteine and the closing phenylalanine or tryptophan. Fields, in order: J gene, D gene, clone size, V gene, CDR3 protein, CDR3 DNA. A D gene is named only where the DNA matches it firmly. Size is stated for part of the rows, as once, few or many counts, or as a class when the clone is expanded.

>TRBJ2-3|NA|NA|TRBV5-1
CASSFLGATDTQYF
TGCGCCAGCAGCTTTTTGGGGGCCACAGATACGCAGTATTTT
>TRBJ2-7|TRBD1|NA|TRBV28
CASRSDRGRLYEQYF
TGTGCCAGCAGAAGCGACAGGGGGCGTCTATACGAGCAGTACTTC
>TRBJ1-2|TRBD1|NA|TRBV18
CASSQGQTGGYTF
TGTGCCAGCTCCCAGGGCCAGACAGGGGGCTACACCTTC
>TRBJ1-1|NA|NA|TRBV20-1
CSARFTYEAFF
TGCAGTGCTAGATTTACTTATGAAGCTTTCTTT
>TRBJ2-1|TRBD2|many|TRBV4-2
CASSQDPSGGANEQFF
TGTGCCAGCAGCCAAGATCCTAGCGGGGGGGCCAATGAGCAGTTCTTC
>TRBJ1-2|NA|NA|TRBV3-1/TRBV3-2
CASSQEPRVYGYTF
TGTGCCAGCAGCCAAGAGCCCAGGGTCTATGGCTACACCTTC
>TRBJ1-1|TRBD1|NA|TRBV29-1
CSVQGARGAFF
TGCAGCGTTCAGGGGGCTAGAGGAGCTTTCTTT
>TRBJ1-3|NA|NA|TRBV15
CATSRERGSGNTIYF
TGTGCCACCAGCAGAGAAAGGGGTTCCGGAAACACCATATATTTT
>TRBJ2-3|NA|NA|TRBV5-8
CASSLEWTQYF
TGTGCCAGCAGCCTAGAATGGACGCAGTATTTT
>TRBJ2-3|NA|NA|TRBV11-2
CASSLGALDTDTQYF
TGTGCCAGCAGCTTAGGGGCTCTTGACACAGATACGCAGTATTTT
>TRBJ1-6|NA|NA|TRBV28
CASSPSRGSGNSPLHF
TGTGCCAGCAGTCCCTCTCGGGGTTCGGGTAATTCACCCCTCCACTTT
>TRBJ2-7|NA|NA|TRBV19
CASSIWTEPYEQYF
TGTGCCAGTAGTATTTGGACAGAACCCTACGAGCAGTACTTC
>TRBJ2-4|TRBD2|NA|TRBV6-2/TRBV6-3
CASSYRGGLAKNIQYF
TGTGCCAGCAGTTACCGCGGGGGGCTTGCCAAAAACATTCAGTACTTC
>TRBJ1-4|NA|NA|TRBV9
CASSVGAQSTNEKLFF
TGTGCCAGCAGCGTAGGAGCACAGAGTACTAATGAAAAACTGTTTTTT
>TRBJ1-1|NA|once|TRBV19
CAIRGPTAWGGRTEAFF
TGTGCCATCCGGGGGCCTACGGCCTGGGGGGGTAGGACTGAAGCTTTCTTT
>TRBJ2-5|NA|NA|TRBV5-5
CASSRLDLETQYF
TGTGCCAGCAGCAGACTAGATCTCGAGACCCAGTACTTC
>TRBJ1-2|TRBD1|NA|TRBV28
CASGTANYGYTF
TGTGCCAGCGGGACAGCTAACTATGGCTACACCTTC
>TRBJ2-5|NA|NA|TRBV7-6
CASSLGGGTETQYF
TGTGCCAGCAGCTTAGGGGGGGGCACAGAGACCCAGTACTTC
>TRBJ1-1|TRBD1|NA|TRBV12-3/TRBV12-4
CASKPPGTAEAFF
TGTGCCAGCAAGCCCCCGGGGACAGCTGAAGCTTTCTTT
>TRBJ1-2|TRBD1|once|TRBV16
CASSHTGTENYGYTF
TGTGCCAGCAGCCACACCGGGACAGAGAACTATGGCTACACCTTC
>TRBJ2-4|NA|NA|TRBV10-3
CAISYSGTEGGIQYF
TGTGCCATCAGTTATTCCGGGACAGAGGGGGGCATTCAGTACTTC
>TRBJ2-3|TRBD2|NA|TRBV5-6
CASSSRDYTDTQYF
TGTGCCAGCAGCTCCCGGGACTACACAGATACGCAGTATTTT
>TRBJ1-5|NA|NA|TRBV12-3/TRBV12-4
CASSFLAGQPQHF
TGTGCCAGCAGTTTTCTGGCGGGGCAGCCCCAGCATTTT
>TRBJ1-2|NA|NA|TRBV30
CAWSVGGERGYTF
TGTGCCTGGAGTGTCGGGGGGGAGAGAGGCTACACCTTC
>TRBJ1-2|NA|NA|TRBV11-2
CASRLEIAANYGYTF
TGTGCCAGCAGGCTTGAAATAGCAGCTAACTATGGCTACACCTTC
>TRBJ1-6|NA|many|TRBV6-4
CASSDSGAGSPLHF
TGTGCCAGCAGTGACTCGGGGGCTGGTTCACCCCTCCACTTT
>TRBJ1-3|NA|NA|TRBV7-2
CASSQGDEGNTIYF
TGTGCCAGTTCACAGGGTGATGAAGGAAACACCATATATTTT
>TRBJ1-5|TRBD1|NA|TRBV2
CASRGTGTGGWQPQHF
TGTGCCAGCAGAGGCACCGGGACAGGGGGCTGGCAGCCCCAGCATTTT
>TRBJ2-1|TRBD2|NA|TRBV9
CASSPNIAGVYNEQFF
TGTGCCAGCAGCCCTAATATAGCGGGAGTCTACAATGAGCAGTTCTTC
>TRBJ1-4|NA|NA|TRBV2
CASSGVLQGNEKLFF
TGTGCCAGCAGTGGAGTACTCCAGGGTAATGAAAAACTGTTTTTT
>TRBJ1-2|NA|many|TRBV6-1
CASSEANAGYYGYTF
TGTGCCAGCAGTGAAGCGAATGCAGGGTACTATGGCTACACCTTC
>TRBJ1-2|NA|NA|TRBV5-4
CASSHPTDNYGYTF
TGTGCCAGCAGCCACCCGACAGACAACTATGGCTACACCTTC
>TRBJ1-1|NA|NA|TRBV4-1
CASSQIPQGLNTEAFF
TGCGCCAGCAGCCAAATCCCTCAGGGGTTAAACACTGAAGCTTTCTTT
>TRBJ1-2|NA|once|TRBV7-2
CASSPHWRRGYTF
TGTGCCAGCAGCCCCCATTGGAGGCGTGGCTACACCTTC
>TRBJ2-7|NA|NA|TRBV2
CASASVGDEQYF
TGTGCCAGCGCCTCGGTCGGGGACGAGCAGTACTTC
>TRBJ2-7|NA|once|TRBV15
CATSREVESYEQYF
TGTGCCACCAGCAGAGAGGTGGAGTCCTACGAGCAGTACTTC
>TRBJ2-7|TRBD2|NA|TRBV4-1
CASSQDRELAGGYEQYF
TGCGCCAGCAGCCAAGATCGGGAACTAGCGGGAGGTTACGAGCAGTACTTC
>TRBJ1-1|NA|NA|TRBV18
CASSPEQNTGTEAFF
TGTGCCAGCTCACCAGAACAGAATACGGGGACTGAAGCTTTCTTT
>TRBJ2-3|TRBD2|NA|TRBV5-1
CASSLRIAGASTDTQYF
TGCGCCAGCAGCTTGCGAATAGCGGGGGCTAGCACAGATACGCAGTATTTT
>TRBJ2-1|NA|NA|TRBV14
CASSQDPSFVLAHGNEQFF
TGTGCCAGCAGCCAAGATCCATCGTTTGTGCTAGCTCATGGGAATGAGCAGTTCTTC
>TRBJ2-7|TRBD1|NA|TRBV15
CATGQTYEQYF
TGTGCCACGGGACAGACTTACGAGCAGTACTTC
>TRBJ2-7|TRBD1|NA|TRBV10-2
CASSEKGDSSYEQYF
TGCGCCAGCAGTGAAAAAGGGGACAGCTCCTACGAGCAGTACTTC
>TRBJ1-2|TRBD1|once|TRBV6-1
CASSEAPTGDYYGYTF
TGTGCCAGCAGTGAAGCCCCGACAGGGGACTACTATGGCTACACCTTC
>TRBJ1-4|NA|NA|TRBV5-1
CASSEQGLDEKLFF
TGCGCCAGCAGCGAACAGGGATTGGATGAAAAACTGTTTTTT
>TRBJ2-7|TRBD1|NA|TRBV18
CASSPTGTGFIQQYF
TGTGCCAGCTCTCCTACCGGGACAGGCTTTATCCAGCAGTACTTC
>TRBJ1-1|NA|NA|TRBV3-1/TRBV3-2
CASSQGGGGTEAFF
TGTGCCAGCAGCCAAGGCGGGGGCGGCACTGAAGCTTTCTTT
>TRBJ1-5|NA|once|TRBV19
CASSPRGANSNQPQHF
TGTGCCAGTAGTCCCCGGGGGGCAAATAGCAATCAGCCCCAGCATTTT
>TRBJ1-5|NA|once|TRBV5-8
CASSLLGSRGQPQHF
TGTGCCAGCAGCTTGCTGGGATCCCGGGGTCAGCCCCAGCATTTT
>TRBJ1-4|TRBD1|NA|TRBV29-1
CSVDTGVGEKLFF
TGCAGCGTTGATACAGGGGTCGGTGAAAAACTGTTTTTT
>TRBJ2-5|TRBD1|NA|TRBV25-1
CASSEGTGMLGETQYF
TGTGCCAGCAGTGAAGGGACAGGGATGTTAGGAGAGACCCAGTACTTC
>TRBJ2-7|TRBD2|once|TRBV4-1
CASSLGGGGTYYEQYF
TGCGCCAGCAGCCTCGGGGGGGGAGGAACTTACTACGAGCAGTACTTC